This T cell receptor (beta chain) was identified during a study of graft-versus-host responses after intestinal transplantation. Findings and limits, study-wide: Peak circulating GvH clone levels were associated with early post-transplant HvG declines. In patients with graft-donor T cell macrochimerism, allograft graft-versus-host to host-versus-graft clonal ratios were high.

Notes on this clone: Its antigen is still unknown.

The CDR3 loop spans 15 amino acids. Germline assignment: CDR1 SGHDN and CDR2 FVKESK. Trimming removed 1 base at V and 2 bases at J, with 12 bases between. Method: immunoSEQ multiplex PCR; TCRdb's copy keeps in-frame clones and lacks some. The sample contains over 20,000 clones, over 80% of which appear only once. The source material was PBMCs, sampled about 250 days after intestinal transplant. This sequence joins TRBV14 and TRBJ2-7; tentative D call: TRBD1 (5 bases). The TCR sequence derives from a human patient who received an intestinal transplant, so some T cells may come from the graft donor. CDR3 nucleotides: TGTGCCAGCAGCCAAGGTGGACATAAGACCTACGAGCAGTACTTC. Protein sequence: CASSQGGHKTYEQYF. The full variable domain, rest sourced from reference TRBV14 and TRBJ2-7, is EAGVTQFPSHSVIEKGQTVTLRCDPISGHDNLYWYRRVMGKEIKFLLHFVKESKQDESGMPNNRFLAERTGGTYSTLKVQPAELEDSGVYFCASSQGGHKTYEQYFGPGTRLTVT.